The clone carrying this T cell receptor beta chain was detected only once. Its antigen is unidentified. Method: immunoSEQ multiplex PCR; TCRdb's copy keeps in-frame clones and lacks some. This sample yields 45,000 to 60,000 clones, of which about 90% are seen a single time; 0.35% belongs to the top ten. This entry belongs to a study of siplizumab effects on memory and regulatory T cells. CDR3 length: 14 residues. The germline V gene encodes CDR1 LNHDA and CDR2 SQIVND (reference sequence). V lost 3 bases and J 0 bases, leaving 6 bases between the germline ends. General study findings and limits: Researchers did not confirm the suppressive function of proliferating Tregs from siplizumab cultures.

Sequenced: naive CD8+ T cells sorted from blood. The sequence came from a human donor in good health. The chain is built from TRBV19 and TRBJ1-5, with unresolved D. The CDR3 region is CASSMWASNQPQHF. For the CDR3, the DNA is TGTGCCAGTAGTATGTGGGCTAGCAATCAGCCCCAGCATTTT.